This note documents a single T cell receptor (beta chain) sequence. Its specific antigen is unknown. No much larger clone exists at a distance of one base, and base qualities are not known. The data are from a study of T cell repertoires in cytomegalovirus infection (dated by TCRdb to between 2019 and 2020). General notes on the study: The peptide stimulations were aimed at well-studied HLA-B-restricted epitopes as well as recently identified HLA-C-restricted CMV epitopes, whose presentation resists viral immunomodulation. Donor HLA type was relevant to the analysis, because carriage of CMV infection together with the matching HLA type was indicated by public TCR beta signatures. Results the study describes overall, beyond this receptor: In the ex vivo response, HLA-C-restricted CMV-specific TCR beta clonotypes were dominant, and in two of eight donors the single most frequent clonotype came from this HLA-C-restricted group. In both this cohort and an independent cohort of several hundred donors, the cumulative frequency of public TCR beta family members distinguished carriers of CMV infection plus the relevant HLA type.

V sheds 0 bases and J sheds 1 base, leaving 13 bases between their ends. The CDR3 holds 17 amino acids from the cysteine to the phenylalanine. The only DNA kept is the CDR3, 51 bases in frame from the first base. The CDR1 and CDR2 encoded by the germline V gene (reference sequence) are MNHEY and SMNVEV. Sequencing relied on an Illumina HiSeq 1500. The public reads were quality trimmed at Q25 with fastp and then assembled into clones with MiXCR by TCRdb, keeping productive beta chains. Identical CDR3 protein sequences are pooled into one entry, listed with their most common genes and DNA. This sample gives 900,000 to 950,000 distinct CDR3 sequences in total; approximately 32% of them show up just once. The ten largest clonotypes hold 13% of the sample. The label giving this sample's treatment or condition can be read as: in vitro stimulation with specific CMV peptide epitopes to enrich CMV-specific T cells.

The sample in question was cultured CD8+ T cells from PBMCs, obtained from culture after CMV antigen stimulation. The chain is assembled from TRBV27 and TRBJ1-3, with a weak D call of TRBD1 (5 bases match). The source of this sequence is a human donor in good health (CMV status not recorded). Some clones in this sample may be carry-over from other donors' samples. The base sequence is TGTGCCAGCAGTTTATCGAATGGTCCAGGGTCTGGAAACACCATATATTTT. It specifies CASSLSNGPGSGNTIYF.